Listed here are 5 T cell receptor beta chains from one sample, sequenced in a study of T cells expressing NK-cell markers. No DNA is given; TCRdb re-called the 5' RACE reads and lists each CDR3 protein once. Its table records under 200,000 distinct CDR3 sequences. Sequencing was carried out using blood T cells: a sorted CD56 or NKG2C T cell subset, CD4+ or CD8+ T cells, or bulk PBMC T cells (not recorded which). These receptors were collected from a woman aged 18-69 years in good health.

The chain has TRBV18 and TRBJ1-5; TCRdb reports TRBD1, a call that lacks DNA to check it against. The CDR3 has 15 amino acids. CDR1 is KGHSH, CDR2 LQKENI, per germline. The CDR3 here is CASSPSRDNNQPQHF.

The V gene is TRBV5-1, the J gene TRBJ2-7; as DNA is missing, the TRBD1 call by TCRdb cannot be tested. Germline loops: CDR1 SGHRS, CDR2 YFSETQ. The CDR3 contains 13 residues. The CDR3 loop is CASNGDSLYEQYF.

The CDR3 loop is CSARGQGDPYEQYF. This rearrangement joins TRBV20-1 to TRBJ2-7; TCRdb lists TRBD1, though no DNA is available to test this call. Germline CDR1 and CDR2: DFQATT and SNEGSKA (reference sequence). This CDR3 contains 14 residues.

The gene calls are TRBV11-3 and TRBJ2-7; without DNA, the TCRdb call of TRBD1 cannot be checked. This CDR3 contains 13 residues. Germline-derived CDR1 and CDR2 are SGHNT and YENEEA. CDR3 protein: CASSLGPDREQYF.

This chain uses TRBV24-1 with TRBJ2-1; without DNA, the TCRdb call of TRBD1 cannot be checked. This CDR3 contains 15 residues. Looked up from germline, CDR1 is KGHDR and CDR2 is SFDVKD. The CDR3 sequence: CATSDLTGPGNEQFF.